This section outlines one T cell receptor beta chain sequence together with its context. The data derive from a study of blood T cell repertoires in COVID-19. Assignment of participants to cohorts was predicated upon participant-reported clinical history. Sequenced by immunoSEQ multiplex PCR; TCRdb stores in-frame clones only, minus some. Here the sample spans about 250,000 clones, roughly 85% being singletons. The TCR was taken from a woman between 50 and 59 years old who had been exposed to COVID-19. Sequencing was carried out using PBMCs or T cells enriched from blood (not recorded which).

CDR3 nucleotides: TGCAGCGTTGAGAGGGACAGGGGGACTGAAGCTTTCTTT. Translated, it gives CSVERDRGTEAFF. The chain is built from TRBV29-1 and TRBJ1-1; 11 bases are a match to TRBD1. V gave up 3 bases and J gave up 5 bases; unmatched junction bases: 2. This CDR3 region has 13 residues. Per the germline V gene, CDR1 is SQVTM and CDR2 is ANQGSEA.